Listed below are T cell receptor beta chains from one sample, sequenced in a study of T cells in Graves' hyperthyroidism and ophthalmopathy. TCRdb fed the multiplex PCR reads into MiXCR, producing one record per CDR3 protein. The sample comprises 730,000 or so distinct CDR3 sequences, about 17% of which are singletons, and approximately 15% rests with the top ten. Sequenced input: blood. These receptors were taken from a woman between 50 and 59 years old with Graves' hyperthyroidism that later progressed to Graves' ophthalmopathy. The CDR3 runs from the conserved cysteine through the conserved F or W. Fields, in order: V gene, J gene, CDR3 protein.

V: TRBV6-1
J: TRBJ1-1
CDR3: CASTSHRDRTYEAFF

V: TRBV7-2
J: TRBJ1-2
CDR3: CASSLLPRQGSYGYTF

V: TRBV4-1
J: TRBJ2-6
CDR3: CASSQVEANSGANVLTF

V: TRBV7-9
J: TRBJ2-1
CDR3: CASSPTGTSGGRSYNEQFF

V: TRBV20-1
J: TRBJ1-1
CDR3: CSASSMNTEAFF

V: TRBV4-2
J: TRBJ2-1
CDR3: CASTGTSGAYNEQFF

V: TRBV30
J: TRBJ1-6
CDR3: CAWSGRQGLSSPLHF

V: TRBV11-2
J: TRBJ2-1
CDR3: CASSFGRTSREQFF

V: TRBV19
J: TRBJ2-2
CDR3: CASTVNTGELFF

V: TRBV7-9
J: TRBJ1-5
CDR3: CASSRGAVNQPQHF

V: TRBV6-5
J: TRBJ2-1
CDR3: CASSNIPGQGSVEQFF

V: TRBV7-9
J: TRBJ2-7
CDR3: CASSSGTETYEQYF

V: TRBV5-1
J: TRBJ2-7
CDR3: CASSARGNSYEQYF

V: TRBV5-1
J: TRBJ1-4
CDR3: CASSLEGAGEKLFF

V: TRBV6-5
J: TRBJ2-7
CDR3: CASSYGQDAYEQYF

V: TRBV20-1
J: TRBJ2-5
CDR3: CSARDREVLETQYF

V: TRBV20-1
J: TRBJ1-6
CDR3: CSASNTEGSPLHF

V: TRBV7-9
J: TRBJ2-1
CDR3: CASSLRTSGGEAYEQFF

V: TRBV7-6
J: TRBJ1-1
CDR3: CASNNLPPENTKAFF

V: TRBV20-1
J: TRBJ2-7
CDR3: CSATEWGATYEQYF

V: TRBV9
J: TRBJ1-3
CDR3: CASSANYGNTIYF

V: TRBV6-1
J: TRBJ1-2
CDR3: CASRFRDAVYTF

V: TRBV5-1
J: TRBJ2-1
CDR3: CASSLVWEGRDVFF

V: TRBV7-9
J: TRBJ2-1
CDR3: CASSATQRADNEQFF

V: TRBV12-3/TRBV12-4
J: TRBJ1-2
CDR3: CASSLEGGLIYGYTF

V: TRBV24-1
J: TRBJ1-2
CDR3: CATSPGLYYGYTF

V: TRBV5-8
J: TRBJ1-1
CDR3: CASSFLAGGMNTEAFF

V: TRBV10-3
J: TRBJ1-6
CDR3: CAIRDSLSSYNSPLHF

V: TRBV11-1
J: TRBJ1-1
CDR3: CATAGAGDTEAFF

V: TRBV2
J: TRBJ1-1
CDR3: CASGADRGGTEAFF

V: TRBV3-1
J: TRBJ2-3
CDR3: CASSQESIAQYF

V: TRBV27
J: TRBJ1-6
CDR3: CASTSHSLRAYNSPLHF

V: TRBV3-1
J: TRBJ2-3
CDR3: CASSQRGLDTQYF

V: TRBV3-1
J: TRBJ1-2
CDR3: CASSQEGQGDYGYTF

V: TRBV7-6
J: TRBJ1-3
CDR3: CASRAGTGGNTIYF

V: TRBV4-1
J: TRBJ2-7
CDR3: CASSQVSRTASYEQYF

V: TRBV27
J: TRBJ2-1
CDR3: CASSGGVISYNEQFF

V: TRBV6-1
J: TRBJ2-5
CDR3: CASSPTGFIETQYF

V: TRBV29-1
J: TRBJ2-2
CDR3: CSVTTSGTTGELFF

V: TRBV29-1
J: TRBJ2-5
CDR3: CSVVWLAGHETQYF

V: TRBV10-3
J: TRBJ1-1
CDR3: CATRTESNTEAFF